This T cell receptor beta chain was sequenced for a study of response to subunit inactivated influenza vaccine. A single record per CDR3 protein comes from TCRdb applying MiXCR to the RT-PCR reads. The sample has just under 550,000 distinct CDR3 sequences, around a quarter seen once. Trimming left V 7 bases short and J 9 bases short, with 7 bases between. Germline V gene data show CDR1 as LGHNT and CDR2 as FRNRAP. The CDR3 consists of 10 residues. The same data also contributed to another study, on T cells expressing NK-cell markers. That work contributes: cDNA encoding TCR beta was synthesized via 5'RACE template switching incorporating UMIs.

The V call is TRBV12-5, the J call TRBJ1-5; D is undetermined. The sequence derives from a man in his fifties who received an inactivated influenza vaccine. Sample: CD4+ T cells sorted from PBMCs, taken less than 13 days after vaccination. The CDR3 DNA is TGTGCTAGTGAAGTAAGGCCCCAGCATTTT. Amino acid sequence: CASEVRPQHF.